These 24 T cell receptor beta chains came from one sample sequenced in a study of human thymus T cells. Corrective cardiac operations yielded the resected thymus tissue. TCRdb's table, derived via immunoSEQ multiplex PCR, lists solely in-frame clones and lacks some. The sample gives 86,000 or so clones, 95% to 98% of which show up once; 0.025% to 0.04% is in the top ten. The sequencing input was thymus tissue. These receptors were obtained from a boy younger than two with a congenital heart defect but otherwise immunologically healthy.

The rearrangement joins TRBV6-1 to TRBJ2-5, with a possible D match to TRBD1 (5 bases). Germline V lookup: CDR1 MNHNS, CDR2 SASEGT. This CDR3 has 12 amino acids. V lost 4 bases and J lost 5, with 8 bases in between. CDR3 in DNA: TGTGCCAGCAGTGGCAGGGTGGAGACCCAGTACTTC. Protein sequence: CASSGRVETQYF.

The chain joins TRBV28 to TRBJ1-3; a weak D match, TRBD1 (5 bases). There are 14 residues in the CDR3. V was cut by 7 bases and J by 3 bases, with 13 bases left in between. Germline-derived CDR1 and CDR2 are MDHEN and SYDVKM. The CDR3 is CASTGGGGGNTIYF. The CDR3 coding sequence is TGTGCCAGCACCGGGGGGGGAGGTGGAAACACCATATATTTT.

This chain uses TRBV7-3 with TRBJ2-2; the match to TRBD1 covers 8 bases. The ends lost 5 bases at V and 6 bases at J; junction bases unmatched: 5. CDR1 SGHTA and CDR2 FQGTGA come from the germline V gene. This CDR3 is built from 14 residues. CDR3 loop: CASSADRGSGELFF. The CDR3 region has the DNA TGTGCCAGCAGCGCCGACAGGGGATCCGGGGAGCTGTTTTTT.

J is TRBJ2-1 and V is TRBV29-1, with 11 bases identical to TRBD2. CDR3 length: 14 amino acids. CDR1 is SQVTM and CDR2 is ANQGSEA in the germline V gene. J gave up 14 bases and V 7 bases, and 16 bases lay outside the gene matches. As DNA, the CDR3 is TGCAGCGCTCGACCCGGGACTAGCGGCAACCCGGAGTTCTTC. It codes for CSARPGTSGNPEFF.

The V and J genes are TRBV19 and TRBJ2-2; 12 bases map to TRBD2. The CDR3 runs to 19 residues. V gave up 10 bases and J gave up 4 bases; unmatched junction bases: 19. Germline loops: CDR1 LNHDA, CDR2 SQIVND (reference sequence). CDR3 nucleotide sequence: TGTGCCACACGCACACCAGGGCTAGCGGGAGGGCCAAGCACCGGGGAGCTGTTTTTT. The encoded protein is CATRTPGLAGGPSTGELFF. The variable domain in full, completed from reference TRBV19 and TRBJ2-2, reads DGGITQSPKYLFRKEGQNVTLSCEQNLNHDAMYWYRQDPGQGLRLIYYSQIVNDFQKGDIAEGYSVSREKKESFPLTVTSAQKNPTAFYLCATRTPGLAGGPSTGELFFGEGSRLTVL.

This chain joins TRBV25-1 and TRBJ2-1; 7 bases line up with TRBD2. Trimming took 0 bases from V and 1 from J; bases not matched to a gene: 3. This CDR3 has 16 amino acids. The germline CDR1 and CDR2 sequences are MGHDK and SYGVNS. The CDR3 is CASSEYEAGSYNEQFF. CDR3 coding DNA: TGTGCCAGCAGTGAATATGAAGCGGGGTCCTACAATGAGCAGTTCTTC.

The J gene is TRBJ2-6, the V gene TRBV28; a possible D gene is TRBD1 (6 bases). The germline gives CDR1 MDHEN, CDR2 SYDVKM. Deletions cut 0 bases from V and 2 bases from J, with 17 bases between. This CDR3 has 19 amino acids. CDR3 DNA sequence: TGTGCCAGCAGTTTATGCAGTGGCCAGGGGAAACCTGGGGCCAACGTCCTGACTTTC. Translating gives CASSLCSGQGKPGANVLTF.

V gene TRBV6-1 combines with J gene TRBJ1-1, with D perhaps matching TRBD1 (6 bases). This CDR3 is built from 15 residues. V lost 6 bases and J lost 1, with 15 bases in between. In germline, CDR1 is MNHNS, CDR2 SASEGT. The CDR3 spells CASSAWDTRNTEAFF. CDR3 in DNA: TGTGCCAGCAGCGCATGGGACACAAGGAACACTGAAGCTTTCTTT.

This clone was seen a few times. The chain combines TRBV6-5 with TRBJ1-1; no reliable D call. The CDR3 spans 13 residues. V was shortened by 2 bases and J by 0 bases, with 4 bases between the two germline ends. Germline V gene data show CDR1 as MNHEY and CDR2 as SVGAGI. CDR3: CASSYGMNTEAFF. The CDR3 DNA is TGTGCCAGCAGTTACGGGATGAACACTGAAGCTTTCTTT.

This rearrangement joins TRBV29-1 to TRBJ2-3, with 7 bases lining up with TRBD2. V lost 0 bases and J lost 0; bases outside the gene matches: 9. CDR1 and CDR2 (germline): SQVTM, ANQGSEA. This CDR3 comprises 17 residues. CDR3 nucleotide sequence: TGCAGCGTTGAAGATCACGAGCGGGGAGATAGCACAGATACGCAGTATTTT. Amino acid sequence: CSVEDHERGDSTDTQYF.

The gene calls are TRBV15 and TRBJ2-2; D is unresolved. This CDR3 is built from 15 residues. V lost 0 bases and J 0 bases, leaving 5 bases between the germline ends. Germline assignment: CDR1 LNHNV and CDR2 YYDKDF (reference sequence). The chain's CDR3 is CATSREGSNTGELFF. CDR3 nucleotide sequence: TGTGCCACCAGCAGAGAGGGGTCGAACACCGGGGAGCTGTTTTTT. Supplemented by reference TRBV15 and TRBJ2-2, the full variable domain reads DAMVIQNPRYQVTQFGKPVTLSCSQTLNHNVMYWYQQKSSQAPKLLFHYYDKDFNNEADTPDNFQSRRPNTSFCFLDIRSPGLGDTAMYLCATSREGSNTGELFFGEGSRLTVL.

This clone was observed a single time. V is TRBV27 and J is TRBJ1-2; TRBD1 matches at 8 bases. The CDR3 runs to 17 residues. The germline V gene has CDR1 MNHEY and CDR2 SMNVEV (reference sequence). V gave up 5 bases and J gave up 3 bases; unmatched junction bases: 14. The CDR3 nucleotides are TGTGCCAGCAGTCTCCGACAGGGGAACATGGGTGACTATGGCTACACCTTC. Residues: CASSLRQGNMGDYGYTF.

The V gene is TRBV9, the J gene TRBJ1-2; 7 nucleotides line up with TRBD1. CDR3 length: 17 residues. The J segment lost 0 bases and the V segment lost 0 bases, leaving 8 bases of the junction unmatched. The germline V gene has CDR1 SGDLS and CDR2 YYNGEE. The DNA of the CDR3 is TGTGCCAGCAGCGTAGATCTGGGGACAGAGACTAACTATGGCTACACCTTC. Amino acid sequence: CASSVDLGTETNYGYTF.

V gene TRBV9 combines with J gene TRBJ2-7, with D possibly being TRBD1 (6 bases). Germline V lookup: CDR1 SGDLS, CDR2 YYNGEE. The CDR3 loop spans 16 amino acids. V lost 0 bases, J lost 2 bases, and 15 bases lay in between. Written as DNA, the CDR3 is TGTGCCAGCAGCGTAGATTCGTCAGGGGCCACCTACGAGCAGTACTTC. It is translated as CASSVDSSGATYEQYF.

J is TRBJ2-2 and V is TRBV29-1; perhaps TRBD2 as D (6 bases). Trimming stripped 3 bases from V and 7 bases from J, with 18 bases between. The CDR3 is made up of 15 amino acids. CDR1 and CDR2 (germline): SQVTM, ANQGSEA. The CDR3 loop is CSVEAGPPNGGELFF. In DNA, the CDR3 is TGCAGCGTTGAGGCGGGGCCCCCGAATGGCGGGGAGCTGTTTTTT.

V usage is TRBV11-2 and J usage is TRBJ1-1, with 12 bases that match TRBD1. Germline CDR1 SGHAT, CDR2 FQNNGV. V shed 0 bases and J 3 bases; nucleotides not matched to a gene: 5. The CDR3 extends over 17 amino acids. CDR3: CASSLEGTGGADTEAFF. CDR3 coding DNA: TGTGCCAGCAGCTTAGAGGGGACAGGGGGCGCGGACACTGAAGCTTTCTTT.

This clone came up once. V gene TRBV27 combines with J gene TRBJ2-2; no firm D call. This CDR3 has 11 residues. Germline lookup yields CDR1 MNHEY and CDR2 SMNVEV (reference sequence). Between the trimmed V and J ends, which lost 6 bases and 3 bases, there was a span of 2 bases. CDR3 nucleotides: TGTGCCAGCAGCCACACCGGGGAGCTGTTTTTT. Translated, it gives CASSHTGELFF.

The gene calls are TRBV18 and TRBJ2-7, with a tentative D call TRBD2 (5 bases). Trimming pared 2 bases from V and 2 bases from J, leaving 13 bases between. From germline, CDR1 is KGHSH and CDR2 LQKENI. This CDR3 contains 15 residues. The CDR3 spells CASSPWETATYEQYF. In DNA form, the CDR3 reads TGTGCCAGCTCACCATGGGAGACGGCAACCTACGAGCAGTACTTC.

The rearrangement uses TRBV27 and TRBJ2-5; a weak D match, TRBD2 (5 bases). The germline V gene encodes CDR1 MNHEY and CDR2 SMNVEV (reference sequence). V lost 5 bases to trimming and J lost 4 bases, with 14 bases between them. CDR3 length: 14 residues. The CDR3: CASSHIRGRETQYF. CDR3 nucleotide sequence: TGTGCCAGCAGTCATATTCGGGGTCGAGAGACCCAGTACTTC.

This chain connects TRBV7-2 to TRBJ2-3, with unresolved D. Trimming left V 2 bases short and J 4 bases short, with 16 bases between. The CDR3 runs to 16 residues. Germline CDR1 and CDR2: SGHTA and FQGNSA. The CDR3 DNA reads TGTGCCAGCAGCTTAAATCTATCATATAGAGCAGATACGCAGTATTTT. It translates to CASSLNLSYRADTQYF.

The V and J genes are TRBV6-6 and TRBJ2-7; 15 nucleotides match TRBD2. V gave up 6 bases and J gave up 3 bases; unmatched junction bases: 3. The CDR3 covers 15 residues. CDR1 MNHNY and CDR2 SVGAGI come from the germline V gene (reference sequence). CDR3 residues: CASRGLAGGFYEQYF. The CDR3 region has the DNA TGTGCCAGCAGGGGACTAGCGGGAGGCTTCTACGAGCAGTACTTC.

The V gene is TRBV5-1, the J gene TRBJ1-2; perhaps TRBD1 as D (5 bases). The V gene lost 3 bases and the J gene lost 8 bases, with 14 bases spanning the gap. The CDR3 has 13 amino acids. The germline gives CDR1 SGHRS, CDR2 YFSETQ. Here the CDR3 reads CASSWDGNLGYTF. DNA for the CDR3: TGCGCCAGCAGCTGGGACGGCAACTTGGGCTACACCTTC.

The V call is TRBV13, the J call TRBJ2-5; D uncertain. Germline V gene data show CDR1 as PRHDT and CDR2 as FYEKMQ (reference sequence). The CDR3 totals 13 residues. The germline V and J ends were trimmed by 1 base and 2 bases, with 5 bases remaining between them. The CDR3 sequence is CASSLDKQETQYF. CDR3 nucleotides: TGTGCCAGCAGCTTAGACAAACAAGAGACCCAGTACTTC.

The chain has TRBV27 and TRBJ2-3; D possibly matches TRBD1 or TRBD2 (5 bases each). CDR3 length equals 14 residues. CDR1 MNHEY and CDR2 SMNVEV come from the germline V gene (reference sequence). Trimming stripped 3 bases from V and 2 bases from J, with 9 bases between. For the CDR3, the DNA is TGTGCCAGCAGTTTGCCCGGGACCACAGATACGCAGTATTTT. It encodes CASSLPGTTDTQYF.